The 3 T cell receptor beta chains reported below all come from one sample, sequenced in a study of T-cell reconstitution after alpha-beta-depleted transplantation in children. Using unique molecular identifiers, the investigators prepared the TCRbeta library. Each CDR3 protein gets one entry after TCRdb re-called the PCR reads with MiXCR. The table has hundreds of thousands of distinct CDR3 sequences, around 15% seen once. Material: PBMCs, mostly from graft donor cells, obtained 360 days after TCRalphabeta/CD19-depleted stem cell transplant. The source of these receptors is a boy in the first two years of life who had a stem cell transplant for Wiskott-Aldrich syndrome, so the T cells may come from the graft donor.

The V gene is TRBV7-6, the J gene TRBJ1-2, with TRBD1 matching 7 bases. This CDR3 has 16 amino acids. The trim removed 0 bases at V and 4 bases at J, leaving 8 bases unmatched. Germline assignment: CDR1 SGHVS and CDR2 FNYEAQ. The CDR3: CASSLAPTGQSYGYTF. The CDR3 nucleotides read TGTGCCAGCAGCTTAGCTCCGACAGGGCAGAGCTATGGCTACACCTTC. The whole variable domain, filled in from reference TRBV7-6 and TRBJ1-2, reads GAGVSQSPRYKVTKRGQDVALRCDPISGHVSLYWYRQALGQGPEFLTYFNYEAQQDKSGLPNDRFSAERPEGSISTLTIQRTEQRDSAMYRCASSLAPTGQSYGYTFGSGTRLTVV.

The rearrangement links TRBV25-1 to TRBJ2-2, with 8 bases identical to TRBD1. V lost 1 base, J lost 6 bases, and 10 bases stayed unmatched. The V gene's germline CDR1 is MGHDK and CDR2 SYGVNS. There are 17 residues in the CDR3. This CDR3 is CASSESPVRTGPGELFF. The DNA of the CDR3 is TGTGCCAGCAGTGAATCCCCCGTCCGGACAGGGCCCGGGGAGCTGTTTTTT. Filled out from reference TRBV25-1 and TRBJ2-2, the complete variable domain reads EADIYQTPRYLVIGTGKKITLECSQTMGHDKMYWYQQDPGMELHLIHYSYGVNSTEKGDLSSESTVSRIRTEHFPLTLESARPSHTSQYLCASSESPVRTGPGELFFGEGSRLTVL.

DNA of the CDR3: TGTGCCATCAGTGAAGCAGGGAAACACGAGCAGTACTTC. This encodes CAISEAGKHEQYF. The chain recombines TRBV10-3 with TRBJ2-7; D perhaps matches TRBD1 (5 bases). V was clipped by 3 bases and J by 5 bases, with 11 bases between them. The CDR3 spans 13 residues. The germline gives CDR1 ENHRY, CDR2 SYGVKD.